The next 13 T cell receptor beta chains were all read from a single sample in a study of vaccination and CD4 T cells after COVID-19. Antigens for these TCRs are unknown. Oncomine TCR Beta short-read sequencing was applied to DNA from cultured CD4+ T cells. TCRdb redid the calling of the PCR reads with MiXCR, one entry per CDR3 protein. Here the sample spans several thousand distinct CDR3 sequences, around 50% being singletons. Specified treatment: roughly 10-day PBMC culture with coronavirus spike peptide pools or control peptides (ViraFEST assay). During the years 2011-2018, before the COVID-19 pandemic, the unexposed donor's CD4+ T cells were collected. Sequenced material: CD4+ T cells from blood, cultured in vitro. The receptors derive from a human donor in good health.

The rearrangement uses TRBV20-1 and TRBJ2-7, with D perhaps matching TRBD1 (5 bases). CDR3 length equals 14 residues. Germline V gene lookup returns CDR1 DFQATT and CDR2 SNEGSKA (reference sequence). V was clipped by 8 bases and J by 2 bases, with 19 bases between them. CDR3 nucleotides: TGCAGTACTCCCTCCCAGGGAAGGGCCTACGAGCAGTACTTC. Protein: CSTPSQGRAYEQYF.

This rearrangement joins TRBV6-1 to TRBJ2-7; TRBD1 might be the D (6 bases). This CDR3 region has 13 residues. V shed 7 bases and J shed 1 base, with 11 bases lying between them. Germline V gene sequence: CDR1 MNHNS, CDR2 SASEGT. CDR3 DNA: TGTGCCAGCAAAAGACAGGATTCCTACGAGCAGTACTTC. Its protein is CASKRQDSYEQYF.

The rearrangement uses TRBV6-1 and TRBJ2-5, with D unresolved. V was pared by 5 bases and J by 2 bases, with 12 bases between. Germline lookup yields CDR1 MNHNS and CDR2 SASEGT. This CDR3 is 14 amino acids long. For the CDR3, the DNA is TGTGCCAGCAGTAACCGGGCACCGCAAGAGACCCAGTACTTC. Its protein product is CASSNRAPQETQYF.

This clonotype was detected once. The V call is TRBV6-5, the J call TRBJ2-5; D remains unclear. CDR3 length: 15 amino acids. Trimming cost V 3 bases and J 5 bases, with 16 bases left between them. Germline V gene lookup returns CDR1 MNHEY and CDR2 SVGAGI. The CDR3: CASSYYFGMGETQYF. The CDR3 DNA reads TGTGCCAGCAGTTATTATTTTGGGATGGGGGAGACCCAGTACTTC.

This clonotype was observed a handful of times. The rearrangement joins TRBV6-1 to TRBJ2-3, with D unresolved. Trimming stripped 6 bases from V and 0 bases from J, with 4 bases between. The CDR3 is 12 amino acids. Germline V gives CDR1 MNHNS, CDR2 SASEGT. CDR3 nucleotides: TGTGCCAGCAGAAAGAGCACAGATACGCAGTATTTT. Protein product: CASRKSTDTQYF.

V usage is TRBV5-5 and J usage is TRBJ1-2, with D possibly matching TRBD1 (5 bases). Trimming removed 1 base from V and 6 bases from J, with 13 bases in between. The germline gives CDR1 SGHKS, CDR2 YYEKEE (reference sequence). This CDR3 region has 14 residues. The CDR3 nucleotides read TGTGCCAGCAGCTTGCGCTGGGGCAAGGATGGCTACACCTTC. Residues: CASSLRWGKDGYTF. The full variable domain, in which reference TRBV5-5 and TRBJ1-2 provide the parts outside the CDR3, is DAGVTQSPTHLIKTRGQQVTLRCSPISGHKSVSWYQQVLGQGPQFIFQYYEKEERGRGNFPDRFSARQFPNYSSELNVNALLLGDSALYLCASSLRWGKDGYTFGSGTRLTVV.

The gene calls are TRBV12-3 or TRBV12-4 and TRBJ1-6; 9 bases are a match to TRBD1. CDR3 length: 15 residues. With V trimmed by 5 bases and J by 9 bases, 8 bases remained unmatched. In nucleotides, the CDR3 is TGTGCCAGCAGTCCGTCCGGGACAGGGATTTCACCCCTCCACTTT. This encodes CASSPSGTGISPLHF.

The chain joins TRBV7-2 to TRBJ2-6; no definite D call. Per the germline V gene, CDR1 is SGHTA and CDR2 is FQGNSA. The length of the CDR3 is 13 residues. V was shortened by 3 bases and J by 4 bases, with 4 bases between the two germline ends. The CDR3 protein is CASSLGGANVLTF. In DNA, the CDR3 is TGTGCCAGCAGCTTGGGGGGGGCCAACGTCCTGACTTTC.

This clonotype showed up just a few times. The chain carries TRBV6-2 or TRBV6-3 and TRBJ1-1; maybe TRBD1 (6 bases). The CDR3 has 14 amino acids. Germline assignment: CDR1 MNHEY and CDR2 SVGEGT. The ends were cut back, 6 bases at V and 1 base at J, with 12 bases in the middle. The CDR3, as DNA: TGTGCCAGCAGGGATCAGACAGGGAACACTGAAGCTTTCTTT. Translating it yields CASRDQTGNTEAFF.

The V call is TRBV7-8, the J call TRBJ2-1, with a possible D match to TRBD1 (6 bases). V was trimmed by 3 bases and J by 2 bases, leaving 17 bases between them. This CDR3 region has 17 residues. Germline CDR1 reads SGHVS; CDR2 reads FQNEAQ. The CDR3 coding sequence is TGTGCCAGCAGCTTCAAGAGGGGGTTTGAGACCTACAATGAGCAGTTCTTC. Translating gives CASSFKRGFETYNEQFF.

The genes are TRBV6-2 or TRBV6-3 and TRBJ1-2; D possibly corresponds to TRBD1 (5 bases). The ends were cut back, 3 bases at V and 4 bases at J, with 24 bases in the middle. Germline V gene sequence: CDR1 MNHEY, CDR2 SVGEGT. This CDR3 contains 18 residues. The CDR3 nucleotides are TGTGCCAGCAGTTATACTACCGGGACCCAACGAGGGGTCTATGGCTACACCTTC. This codes for CASSYTTGTQRGVYGYTF.

This clonotype turned up a few times. V and J are TRBV4-3 and TRBJ1-3; D remains unclear. Trimming removed 0 bases from V and 3 bases from J, with 12 bases in between. Germline CDR1 is LGHNA and CDR2 is YSLEER. CDR3 length equals 16 residues. The CDR3 loop reads CASSQELLVIGNTIYF. DNA of the CDR3: TGCGCCAGCAGCCAAGAATTATTAGTGATTGGAAACACCATATATTTT.

The chain links TRBV5-4 to TRBJ2-3; D is ambiguous. The germline V gene has CDR1 SGHNT and CDR2 YYREEE (reference sequence). The CDR3 is made up of 14 amino acids. V was shortened by 5 bases and J by 6 bases, with 16 bases between the two germline ends. The CDR3 is CASSIAIPGDTQYF. CDR3 nucleotides: TGTGCCAGCAGTATAGCAATTCCAGGCGATACGCAGTATTTT.